The present entry profiles one T cell receptor beta chain with its context. Its antigen target is currently unknown. No base qualities exist here, and no much larger clone lies one base off it. The collaborating institutions used their own protocols to collect whole blood in K2EDTA tubes. Collaborator samples were shipped for TCRbeta analysis as frozen whole blood, isolated PBMCs, or DNA extracted from either sample type. The sample belongs to a study of blood T cell repertoires in COVID-19 (dated by TCRdb to the early 2020s). Some background on the complete study: Samples from collaborators originated in the United States, Italy and Spain and spanned both the acute and convalescent phases of COVID-19. The prospective study material was composed of cDNA or gDNA derived from T cells, B-cell-depleted T cells, or PBMCs. Subjects who had been exposed to COVID-19, were actively infected with it, or had recovered from it provided the deeply sampled blood TCRbeta repertoires that made up the dataset. A freely available public database, intended as a resource for researchers studying the immune response to SARS-CoV-2, is where the repertoires were released. Samples were obtained from the ongoing ImmuneRACE study (first 160 participants) and from about 1,300 subjects provided by 6 global collaborators. A de-identified subject ID, COVID-19 status, age in years and sex were almost always included in the sample metadata. HLA class I and class II types, where available, came from metadata supplied by the sample provider rather than from assay-based typing. The full study reports these points: Clinical and demographic metadata were provided uncurated, with the amount varying by source and participant.

The immunoSEQ Assay, a bias-controlled multiplex PCR, was used to amplify TCRbeta CDR3 regions from genomic DNA. In the authors' own workflow: The number of nucleated cells in each sample was estimated from the amplification of reference gene primers within the assay. To quantify the absolute abundance of each unique TCRbeta CDR3 rearrangement, sequence reads were collapsed and filtered. For each sample, productive Simpson clonality was calculated as the square root of Simpson's diversity index across productive rearrangements. TCRdb took over this immuneACCESS table, retaining in-frame rearrangements with V and J assigned. Such tables are incomplete; in checked studies, under half of the missing clones stem from an unresolved V gene, and the remainder is unexplained. V, J and clone size reflect that table, while D and trimming were determined from the DNA. The sample table contains some 50,000 clones; only one count was recorded for around nine tenths of them. The top ten clones comprise approximately 6% of the sample.

Specimen: peripheral blood. This receptor was taken from a middle-aged man with acute or convalescent COVID-19.

The CDR3 region reads CASSYFGRDSGNTIYF. The DNA sequence is as follows: TGTGCCAGCAGCTATTTTGGACGGGACTCTGGAAACACCATATATTTT. The sequence links TRBV7-6 to TRBJ1-3, with the D gene not clear enough to name. CDR1 and CDR2 were assigned from the germline V gene as SGHVS and FNYEAQ. V is reduced by 4 bases and J by 0 bases, leaving a spacing of 13 bases between them. The CDR3 has 16 amino acids, counting the end cysteine and phenylalanine. Only the CDR3 part of the read is kept: 48 bases, read in frame from the first base. With the rest looked up from the reference TRBV7-6 and TRBJ1-3 genes rather than sequenced, the full variable domain is GAGVSQSPRYKVTKRGQDVALRCDPISGHVSLYWYRQALGQGPEFLTYFNYEAQQDKSGLPNDRFSAERPEGSISTLTIQRTEQRDSAMYRCASSYFGRDSGNTIYFGEGSWLTVV.